This T cell receptor beta chain is drawn from a study of beta chain features in type 1 diabetes. As every portion of the isolated RNA was reverse transcribed, the sequencing read expressed TCRB transcripts. Repertoires were generated with immunoSEQ multiplex PCR, while TCRdb's copy carries only in-frame clones and drops some. Among 300,000 or so clones listed, over 7% were seen once. The germline V gene has CDR1 SGHDN and CDR2 FVKESK. The CDR3 loop spans 15 amino acids. The V and J ends lost 1 base and 6 bases, in that order; junction bases with no gene match: 1. Averaging roughly 100 mL, one heparinised blood draw was given by each donor. General study points: Moderate but significant shortening of TCRB CDR3s was recorded in all four CD4+ subsets from Type 1 diabetes patients. HLA influence on TCRB rearrangement stayed unresolved here.

About this clone: Its antigen is not known.

This TCR came from a man aged 25 to 40 with type 1 diabetes. Source material: central memory CD4+ T cells from blood. The rearrangement joins TRBV14 to TRBJ2-2, with TRBD2 identical over 11 bases. CDR3 residues: CASSQGLAGSGELFF. The CDR3 nucleotides are TGTGCCAGCAGCCAAGGACTAGCGGGGTCCGGGGAGCTGTTTTTT.